The next 27 T cell receptor beta chains were all read from a single sample in a study of cytomegalovirus exposure and HLA in healthy donors. Only in-frame clones appear in the TCRdb table, and some are missing; sequencing was by immunoSEQ multiplex PCR. The sample lists 150,000 or so clones, 75% to 90% occurring once. Sequenced: PBMCs. The receptors shown here come from a man between 18 and 29 years old in good health and CMV-seropositive.

J is TRBJ1-2 and V is TRBV4-1, with TRBD1 matching 9 bases. The CDR3 covers 16 residues. V was clipped by 4 bases and J by 6 bases; unmatched bases: 12. The germline CDR1 and CDR2 sequences are MGHRA and YSYEKL. The CDR3 is CASSPVSIQGADGYTF. CDR3 nucleotide sequence: TGCGCCAGCAGCCCCGTCAGTATACAGGGGGCGGATGGCTACACCTTC.

This chain links TRBV4-2 with TRBJ2-1; TRBD2 agrees at 7 bases. This CDR3 comprises 15 residues. Trimming at V came to 1 base and at J to 3 bases, leaving 3 bases not matched to a gene. Germline V CDR1 and CDR2: LGHNA, YNFKEQ. The CDR3 spells CASSQGGSNYNEQFF. The CDR3, as DNA: TGTGCCAGCAGCCAAGGCGGGAGTAACTACAATGAGCAGTTCTTC.

In this sample, this clone turned up once. The chain has TRBV6-1 and TRBJ1-1, with D perhaps TRBD1 (5 bases). Germline CDR1 and CDR2: MNHNS and SASEGT. The V end lost 4 bases, the J end lost 1 base, and 7 bases lay between the germline ends. The CDR3 spans 13 residues. CDR3 DNA sequence: TGTGCCAGCAGTGGGGGCAGGAACACTGAAGCTTTCTTT. As protein: CASSGGRNTEAFF.

This chain connects TRBV7-9 to TRBJ2-2; 13 bases align to TRBD2. J was trimmed by 5 bases and V by 4 bases; bases with no gene match: 4. Germline assignment: CDR1 SEHNR and CDR2 FQNEAQ (reference sequence). CDR3 length equals 16 residues. The CDR3 protein is CASSSGLAGATGELFF. The CDR3 DNA reads TGTGCCAGCAGCTCTGGACTAGCGGGAGCGACCGGGGAGCTGTTTTTT.

The chain combines TRBV11-2 with TRBJ1-1; TRBD1 aligns across 7 bases. The length of the CDR3 is 16 residues. The V gene end was trimmed by 5 bases and the J gene end by 1 base; junction bases not matched to a gene: 10. Germline CDR1 is SGHAT and CDR2 is FQNNGV. The CDR3, as DNA: TGTGCCAGCAGCCCATCTAGAGGGGGCGAGAACACTGAAGCTTTCTTT. This codes for CASSPSRGGENTEAFF.

V is TRBV4-3 and J is TRBJ2-7; D not resolved. CDR3 size: 13 residues. The germline CDR1 and CDR2 sequences are LGHNA and YSLEER. Trimming took 4 bases from V and 4 from J, leaving 11 bases between them. The CDR3 coding sequence is TGCGCCAGCAGCCCGGCGGATGGGTACGAGCAGTACTTC. This sequence encodes CASSPADGYEQYF.

This clone was picked up a small number of times. The junction shows a germline mismatch at one end, possibly a read error. The chain links TRBV28 to TRBJ1-2; D is ambiguous. The V gene's germline CDR1 is MDHEN and CDR2 SYDVKM. The CDR3 has 12 residues. For the CDR3, the DNA is TGCGCTATATCCAGTGAGGGCTATGGCTACACCTTC. Its protein is CAISSEGYGYTF.

This chain links TRBV6-4 with TRBJ2-3, with 7 bases fitting TRBD2. The CDR3 is 15 residues long. In germline, CDR1 is MRHNA, CDR2 SNTAGT. Trimming cost V 5 bases and J 3 bases; bases outside gene matches: 8. CDR3 loop: CASSSSGGGTDTQYF. In DNA, the CDR3 is TGTGCCAGCAGTTCCTCGGGGGGTGGAACAGATACGCAGTATTTT.

This clone was observed a single time. The rearrangement uses TRBV29-1 and TRBJ1-2; D may be TRBD1 (6 bases). The CDR3 is 13 amino acids. The V and J ends lost 6 bases and 2 bases respectively, with 13 bases between them. Germline lookup yields CDR1 SQVTM and CDR2 ANQGSEA. In DNA form, the CDR3 reads TGCAGCGTCCCTCGGACAGCCAACTATGGCTACACCTTC. Translating gives CSVPRTANYGYTF.

This chain links TRBV13 with TRBJ1-2; D might be TRBD1 (6 bases). The ends were cut back, 0 bases at V and 3 bases at J, with 20 bases in the middle. From germline, CDR1 is PRHDT and CDR2 FYEKMQ (reference sequence). The CDR3 spans 18 residues. CDR3 sequence: CASSLGSRGRQADYGYTF. In nucleotides, the CDR3 is TGTGCCAGCAGCTTAGGTTCCAGGGGAAGGCAGGCGGACTATGGCTACACCTTC.

The chain has TRBV4-3 and TRBJ2-1; 8 bases agree with TRBD2. The CDR3 is 16 residues long. Germline trimming cut 0 bases from V and 6 bases from J; bases unmatched to any gene: 7. Germline V gene sequence: CDR1 LGHNA, CDR2 YSLEER. The CDR3 nucleotides read TGCGCCAGCAGCCAAGAGTCCAGCGGGGGCCTCAATGAGCAGTTCTTC. It yields the protein CASSQESSGGLNEQFF.

The J gene is TRBJ2-7, the V gene TRBV28, with TRBD1 matching over 9 bases. The CDR3 extends over 15 amino acids. Germline V gene sequence: CDR1 MDHEN, CDR2 SYDVKM. V shed 7 bases and J 11 bases; nucleotides not matched to a gene: 18. The CDR3 nucleotides read TGTGCCAGCACCTCCGTTCCCCTGGACAGGGGTGGGGAGTACTTC. Amino acids: CASTSVPLDRGGEYF.

Only one count was recorded for this clone. The rearrangement uses TRBV19 and TRBJ2-1; 8 nucleotides align to TRBD1. The V gene's germline CDR1 is LNHDA and CDR2 SQIVND (reference sequence). CDR3 length equals 14 residues. V shed 3 bases, J shed 8 bases, and the junction held 6 bases outside the gene matches. Here the CDR3 reads CASSIRPGGHEQFF. DNA of the CDR3: TGTGCCAGTAGTATCAGGCCAGGGGGCCATGAGCAGTTCTTC.

This rearrangement joins TRBV7-9 to TRBJ2-7; 9 bases agree with TRBD1. Losses at the gene ends were 3 bases for V and 4 bases for J; bases not matched to a gene: 1. CDR1 and CDR2 (germline): SEHNR, FQNEAQ (reference sequence). The CDR3 extends over 13 amino acids. In DNA, the CDR3 is TGTGCCAGCAGCTTGGGGACAGGGTACGAGCAGTACTTC. It yields the protein CASSLGTGYEQYF.

The chain is built from TRBV25-1 and TRBJ1-2; D unclear. Germline V gives CDR1 MGHDK, CDR2 SYGVNS. The CDR3 contains 12 residues. V gave up 7 bases and J gave up 4 bases, with 10 bases separating them. In DNA, the CDR3 is TGTGCCAGCAACGGCGGAATCTATGGCTACACCTTC. Translating it yields CASNGGIYGYTF.

The V and J genes are TRBV15 and TRBJ2-1, with TRBD1 matching 12 bases. The germline V gene has CDR1 LNHNV and CDR2 YYDKDF (reference sequence). The CDR3 runs 16 residues. The ends lost 2 bases at V and 8 bases at J; junction bases unmatched: 7. CDR3 in amino acids: CATSRRDRGLTDEQFF. CDR3 DNA sequence: TGTGCCACCAGCAGAAGGGACAGGGGGCTTACGGATGAGCAGTTCTTC.

This clone has a handful of counts. This rearrangement joins TRBV19 to TRBJ1-2; TRBD1 agrees at 9 bases. CDR1 LNHDA and CDR2 SQIVND come from the germline V gene (reference sequence). The CDR3 totals 14 residues. Losses at the gene ends were 5 bases for V and 3 bases for J; bases not matched to a gene: 4. For the CDR3, the DNA is TGTGCCAGTAGTCGGGACAGGGCCGACTATGGCTACACCTTC. The encoded protein is CASSRDRADYGYTF.

V usage is TRBV5-1 and J usage is TRBJ1-1, with TRBD1 identical over 8 bases. Trimming at V came to 3 bases and at J to 0 bases, leaving 10 bases not matched to a gene. The CDR3 extends over 17 amino acids. Germline assignment: CDR1 SGHRS and CDR2 YFSETQ. CDR3: CASSSRQGARMNTEAFF. The CDR3 region has the DNA TGCGCCAGCAGCTCGAGGCAGGGGGCCCGCATGAACACTGAAGCTTTCTTT.

The chain links TRBV7-9 to TRBJ2-7; 9 bases map to TRBD1. The J segment lost 0 bases and the V segment lost 5 bases, leaving 5 bases of the junction unmatched. CDR3 size: 15 residues. Germline V CDR1 and CDR2: SEHNR, FQNEAQ (reference sequence). The CDR3 DNA sequence: TGTGCCAGCAGCCCGCGACAGGGGGGCTCCTACGAGCAGTACTTC. Amino acids: CASSPRQGGSYEQYF.

The V and J genes are TRBV28 and TRBJ2-7; 7 bases agree with TRBD1. The CDR3 covers 15 residues. V shed 4 bases and J 2 bases; nucleotides not matched to a gene: 8. Germline-derived CDR1 and CDR2 are MDHEN and SYDVKM. DNA of the CDR3: TGTGCCAGCAGTTCCCGGACAGGTACCGCCTACGAGCAGTACTTC. As protein: CASSSRTGTAYEQYF.

The gene calls are TRBV30 and TRBJ2-3; 7 nucleotides agree with TRBD1. Germline CDR1 is GTSNPN and CDR2 is SVGIG (reference sequence). The CDR3 extends over 13 amino acids. V shed 3 bases and J 4 bases; nucleotides not matched to a gene: 4. CDR3 amino acids: CAWRGTAADTQYF. The CDR3 bases are TGTGCCTGGAGGGGGACAGCTGCAGATACGCAGTATTTT. The full variable domain, its missing parts supplied by reference TRBV30 and TRBJ2-3, is SQTIHQWPATLVQPVGSPLSLECTVEGTSNPNLYWYRQAAGRGLQLLFYSVGIGQISSEVPQNLSASRPQDRQFILSSKKLLLSDSGFYLCAWRGTAADTQYFGPGTRLTVL.

The chain is built from TRBV5-6 and TRBJ1-1; TRBD1 aligns across 8 bases. This CDR3 has 14 residues. Germline loops: CDR1 SGHDT, CDR2 YYEEEE. After removal of 1 base from V and 4 bases from J, the junction contained 3 bases not matched to a gene. The CDR3 DNA follows: TGTGCCAGCAGCTTGACAGGGGGAGTCACTGAAGCTTTCTTT. Its translation is CASSLTGGVTEAFF.

This chain uses TRBV20-1 with TRBJ2-3, with D tentatively TRBD2 (7 bases). The CDR3 sequence is 11 residues long. Germline V lookup: CDR1 DFQATT, CDR2 SNEGSKA (reference sequence). The CDR3 DNA reads TGCAGGGCCGGGGGGCCAGATACGCAGTATTTT. Translation: CRAGGPDTQYF.

The chain employs TRBV13 and TRBJ1-1, with 8 bases aligning to TRBD1. J gave up 3 bases and V 5 bases, and 8 bases lay outside the gene matches. This CDR3 region has 15 residues. CDR1 and CDR2 from the germline V gene are PRHDT and FYEKMQ (reference sequence). The CDR3 DNA reads TGTGCCAGCAGCCTCCCGGACAGGGCCCACACTGAAGCTTTCTTT. Translating gives CASSLPDRAHTEAFF. The variable domain in full, completed from reference TRBV13 and TRBJ1-1, reads AAGVIQSPRHLIKEKRETATLKCYPIPRHDTVYWYQQGPGQDPQFLISFYEKMQSDKGSIPDRFSAQQFSDYHSELNMSSLELGDSALYFCASSLPDRAHTEAFFGQGTRLTVV.

A few counts support this clone. The chain is built from TRBV6-5 and TRBJ1-2, with TRBD1 matching over 10 bases. Germline CDR1 is MNHEY and CDR2 is SVGAGI. The CDR3 runs to 15 residues. Trimming took 2 bases from V and 5 from J; bases not matched to a gene: 5. CDR3 bases: TGTGCCAGCAGTTACAGGGACAGGGGAGTATATGGCTACACCTTC. Translated, it gives CASSYRDRGVYGYTF.

DNA of the CDR3: TGTGCCAGCTCACCACCTCTGCGTCCCGGGGAGCTGTTTTTT. It yields the protein CASSPPLRPGELFF. The chain uses TRBV18 and TRBJ2-2; D gene ambiguous. The CDR3 loop spans 14 amino acids. The germline V gene has CDR1 KGHSH and CDR2 LQKENI. V was shortened by 0 bases and J by 6 bases, with 8 bases between the two germline ends.

This clone has only a few counts. The V call is TRBV15, the J call TRBJ2-6, with D perhaps TRBD1 (6 bases). This CDR3 has 17 residues. Germline V gene sequence: CDR1 LNHNV, CDR2 YYDKDF (reference sequence). Trimming shortened V by 1 base and J by 4 bases, and 14 bases separated the two germline ends. The CDR3 sequence: CATSRAPGAPGANVLTF. The CDR3 DNA reads TGTGCCACCAGCAGAGCTCCAGGGGCGCCAGGGGCCAACGTCCTGACTTTC.